One sample yielded the 16 T cell receptor beta chains listed below, sequenced in a study of T cells in Graves' hyperthyroidism and ophthalmopathy. Using RNA transcripts as the source, TCR beta CDR3 regions were amplified. The HTBI set primed first-round TCR CDR3 RT-PCR. TCRdb passed the multiplex PCR reads through MiXCR, listing each CDR3 protein once. The data contain around 500,000 distinct CDR3 sequences, 12% to 15% of them singletons. Sequenced input: blood. The receptors stem from a woman in her forties with Graves' hyperthyroidism.

The rearrangement uses TRBV18 and TRBJ1-2; D remains unclear. Germline CDR1 reads KGHSH; CDR2 reads LQKENI. V was pared by 4 bases and J by 8 bases, with 20 bases between. This CDR3 is 15 amino acids long. In nucleotides, the CDR3 is TGTGCCAGCTCACTATATAGCGGGCCACCGGAAGGCTACACCTTC. Protein sequence: CASSLYSGPPEGYTF.

This clonotype was counted at least ten times. The chain carries TRBV29-1 and TRBJ2-2; no clear D. V gave up 2 bases and J gave up 3 bases, with 7 bases separating them. Germline loops: CDR1 SQVTM, CDR2 ANQGSEA. The CDR3 length is 13 residues. DNA of the CDR3: TGCAGCGTTGAAACCCATTACACCGGGGAGCTGTTTTTT. Translation: CSVETHYTGELFF.

The CDR3 nucleotides read TGTGCCAGCAGCTCAACCGGGACAGGGCTAGAAGAGCAGTACTTC. Its translation is CASSSTGTGLEEQYF. The V gene is TRBV7-3, the J gene TRBJ2-7; 9 bases fit TRBD1. The trim removed 4 bases at V and 7 bases at J, leaving 11 bases unmatched. The CDR3 spans 15 residues. The germline V gene encodes CDR1 SGHTA and CDR2 FQGTGA.

This clonotype was recorded a few times. The chain joins TRBV20-1 to TRBJ1-1; a possible D gene is TRBD1 (5 bases). CDR1 and CDR2 (germline): DFQATT, SNEGSKA (reference sequence). V was shortened by 3 bases and J by 1 base, with 12 bases between the two germline ends. The CDR3 sequence is 14 residues long. In DNA, the CDR3 is TGCAGTGCTAGGGGGCCTGACGCGAACACTGAAGCTTTCTTT. Amino acid sequence: CSARGPDANTEAFF.

This clonotype was observed at least ten times. The chain is built from TRBV28 and TRBJ2-1, with D unclear. V was clipped by 6 bases and J by 2 bases, with 17 bases between them. The CDR3 runs 16 residues. Germline V gives CDR1 MDHEN, CDR2 SYDVKM. The CDR3 DNA reads TGTGCCAGCAGAAGCCGGGCAAGGGTTACCTACAATGAGCAGTTCTTC. Residues: CASRSRARVTYNEQFF. The full variable domain, completed using reference TRBV28 and TRBJ2-1, is DVKVTQSSRYLVKRTGEKVFLECVQDMDHENMFWYRQDPGLGLRLIYFSYDVKMKEKGDIPEGYSVSREKKERFSLILESASTNQTSMYLCASRSRARVTYNEQFFGPGTRLTVL.

This clonotype was observed many times. This sequence joins TRBV11-2 and TRBJ1-6, with D unclear. From germline, CDR1 is SGHAT and CDR2 FQNNGV. CDR3 length: 13 amino acids. Trimming pared 1 base from V and 10 bases from J, leaving 8 bases between. In nucleotides, the CDR3 is TGTGCCAGCAGCTTAGCGGACCTCTCACCCCTCCACTTT. It specifies CASSLADLSPLHF.

This clonotype was recorded at least ten times. V gene TRBV20-1 combines with J gene TRBJ2-3; TRBD2 is a possible D gene (7 bases). The V and J ends lost 1 base and 1 base respectively, with 15 bases between them. The CDR3 runs to 16 residues. Germline values: CDR1 DFQATT, CDR2 SNEGSKA (reference sequence). The CDR3 loop is CSARVSGGGGTDTQYF. CDR3 coding DNA: TGCAGTGCTAGAGTGTCGGGGGGCGGCGGCACAGATACGCAGTATTTT.

This clonotype was recorded at least ten times. This sequence joins TRBV20-1 and TRBJ1-5, with D unclear. V was cut by 0 bases and J by 6 bases, with 9 bases left in between. Germline CDR1 DFQATT, CDR2 SNEGSKA (reference sequence). The CDR3 extends over 13 amino acids. The CDR3 region has the DNA TGCAGTGCTAGAGACTGGTTGGGTCAGCCCCAGCATTTT. This encodes CSARDWLGQPQHF.

This clonotype has ten or more counts. This chain uses TRBV28 with TRBJ1-5, with TRBD1 matching over 7 bases. There are 14 residues in the CDR3. The junction had 6 bases not matched to a gene; V was cut back by 5 bases and J by 5 bases. From germline, CDR1 is MDHEN and CDR2 SYDVKM. CDR3 sequence: CASSRYDRDQPQHF. The CDR3, as DNA: TGTGCCAGCAGTCGATACGACAGGGATCAGCCCCAGCATTTT. The full variable domain, in which reference TRBV28 and TRBJ1-5 provide the parts outside the CDR3, is DVKVTQSSRYLVKRTGEKVFLECVQDMDHENMFWYRQDPGLGLRLIYFSYDVKMKEKGDIPEGYSVSREKKERFSLILESASTNQTSMYLCASSRYDRDQPQHFGDGTRLSIL.

This clonotype was detected a few times. The J gene is TRBJ1-2, the V gene TRBV28; D may be TRBD1 (6 bases). The CDR3 has 14 amino acids. With 6 bases removed from V and 2 bases from J, the gap between germline ends came to 13 bases. Germline V gene lookup returns CDR1 MDHEN and CDR2 SYDVKM. The CDR3 DNA reads as TGTGCCAGCAGAATAGAGGACAGAAACTATGGCTACACCTTC. Translating gives CASRIEDRNYGYTF.

This clonotype showed up many times. The rearrangement joins TRBV12-3 or TRBV12-4 to TRBJ2-7; D might be TRBD2 (6 bases). V was pared by 3 bases and J by 2 bases, with 11 bases between. There are 14 residues in the CDR3. CDR3 coding DNA: TGTGCCAGCAGTTTTGGAGGGATAACCTACGAGCAGTACTTC. Its protein is CASSFGGITYEQYF.

This clonotype came up many times. J is TRBJ1-2 and V is TRBV28, with D perhaps TRBD1 (6 bases). This CDR3 region has 19 residues. CDR1 is MDHEN and CDR2 is SYDVKM in the germline V gene. V lost 1 base and J 4 bases, leaving 25 bases between the germline ends. CDR3 in DNA: TGTGCCAGCAGTTTATCGGTAATGCATCGGGTTAGGGACACCTATGGCTACACCTTC. Translation gives CASSLSVMHRVRDTYGYTF.

There are a few counts of this clonotype. The V call is TRBV10-3, the J call TRBJ1-1, with D unresolved. The length of the CDR3 is 12 residues. V dropped 8 bases and J dropped 1 base, with 8 bases sitting between them. CDR1 and CDR2 from the germline V gene are ENHRY and SYGVKD. In nucleotides, the CDR3 is TGTGCCATCGGAAGAGCGAACACTGAAGCTTTCTTT. Amino acids: CAIGRANTEAFF.

This chain links TRBV6-1 with TRBJ2-5; D is tentatively TRBD1 or TRBD2 (5 bases each). CDR3 length: 14 residues. Deletions cut 3 bases from V and 5 bases from J, with 13 bases between. From germline, CDR1 is MNHNS and CDR2 SASEGT. CDR3 in DNA: TGTGCCAGCAGTGAGGGACGGCTCCGGGAGACCCAGTACTTC. Translating gives CASSEGRLRETQYF.

In this sample, this clonotype turned up many times. This chain links TRBV28 with TRBJ1-4; D is perhaps TRBD1 (6 bases). The CDR3 covers 14 residues. The germline V and J ends were trimmed by 7 bases and 4 bases, with 13 bases remaining between them. Germline V CDR1 and CDR2: MDHEN, SYDVKM. The chain's CDR3 is CASNVWGLNEKLFF. The DNA of the CDR3 is TGTGCCAGCAATGTCTGGGGGCTTAATGAAAAACTGTTTTTT.

The sample holds many counts of this clonotype. J is TRBJ2-2 and V is TRBV5-1; D is perhaps TRBD2 (6 bases). Germline V lookup: CDR1 SGHRS, CDR2 YFSETQ. The V end lost 0 bases, the J end lost 4 bases, and 10 bases lay between the germline ends. This CDR3 is 15 amino acids long. The CDR3 reads CASSLESGVTGELFF. The CDR3 DNA follows: TGCGCCAGCAGCTTGGAGTCGGGGGTCACCGGGGAGCTGTTTTTT.